This is a list of T cell receptor beta chains from one sample in a study of T cell responses to AZD1222 COVID-19 vaccine. The repertoire was sequenced with immunoSEQ multiplex PCR; TCRdb's copy has only in-frame clones and lacks some. The sample lists under 90,000 clones, about 83% seen once, with approximately 1.4% in the top ten. The starting material was peripheral blood, obtained 28 days after the second AZD1222 dose. All receptors come from an adult who received the AZD1222 COVID-19 vaccine. The CDR3 runs from the conserved cysteine through the conserved F or W. A D gene is named only where the DNA matches it firmly. Not all rows give a size; the values are once, few, many and, for expanded clones, a class.

.	TRBV6-5	TRBJ1-1	.	CASSSHGGKDTEAFF	TGTGCCAGCAGTTCCCACGGGGGGAAGGACACTGAAGCTTTCTTT
.	TRBV28	TRBJ1-5	few	CASSPSEIIRNQPQHF	TGTGCCAGCAGCCCCTCGGAGATTATTCGCAATCAGCCCCAGCATTTT
.	TRBV12-3/TRBV12-4	TRBJ1-2	few	CASSRSQYGYTF	TGTGCCAGCAGTCGATCCCAATATGGCTACACCTTC
TRBD1	TRBV5-1	TRBJ1-1	.	CASSLDRGRSTEAFF	TGCGCCAGCAGCTTGGATAGGGGGCGAAGCACTGAAGCTTTCTTT
.	TRBV28	TRBJ1-5	.	CASSFPGSNQPQHF	TGTGCCAGCAGTTTCCCCGGGAGCAATCAGCCCCAGCATTTT
.	TRBV24-1	TRBJ1-2	.	CATSDLNYGYTF	TGTGCCACCAGTGACTTAAACTATGGCTACACCTTC
TRBD1	TRBV28	TRBJ1-2	once	CASRPPGTGGLYGYTF	TGTGCCAGCAGACCCCCGGGGACAGGGGGCCTCTATGGCTACACCTTC
.	TRBV9	TRBJ1-4	.	CASSVDSGGPNEKLFF	TGTGCCAGCAGCGTAGATTCGGGAGGGCCTAATGAAAAACTGTTTTTT
.	TRBV25-1	TRBJ1-4	.	CASSAYRDGDEKLFF	TGTGCCAGCAGTGCCTACAGGGACGGGGATGAAAAACTGTTTTTT
.	TRBV6-1	TRBJ1-6	.	CASSEYMGGLNSPLHF	TGTGCCAGCAGTGAATATATGGGGGGGCTGAATTCACCCCTCCACTTT
.	TRBV7-6	TRBJ2-2	.	CASSPRRDTGELFF	TGTGCCAGCAGCCCCCGGAGGGACACCGGGGAGCTGTTTTTT
.	TRBV28	TRBJ1-2	.	CASSFLAGGLDYGYTF	TGTGCCAGCAGTTTCCTCGCGGGGGGGCTGGACTATGGCTACACCTTC
TRBD1	TRBV27	TRBJ1-2	.	CASSMGQGPYGYTF	TGTGCCAGCAGTATGGGACAGGGCCCTTATGGCTACACCTTC
TRBD1	TRBV7-8	TRBJ2-1	.	CASSLTGGTGDSYNEQFF	TGTGCCAGCAGCTTAACCGGGGGGACAGGGGATTCCTACAATGAGCAGTTCTTC
.	TRBV11-3	TRBJ2-1	.	CASSPEGLPYNEQFF	TGTGCCAGCAGCCCTGAGGGACTTCCCTACAATGAGCAGTTCTTC
.	TRBV19	TRBJ2-1	few	CASSISGSLGMNEQFF	TGTGCCAGTAGTATCTCGGGCAGTTTGGGGATGAATGAGCAGTTCTTC
.	TRBV27	TRBJ2-2	once	CASSPWTLGELFF	TGTGCCAGCAGTCCATGGACTCTTGGGGAGCTGTTTTTT
.	TRBV5-1	TRBJ1-1	.	CASSLAWGGPTEAFF	TGCGCCAGCAGCTTGGCTTGGGGGGGACCCACTGAAGCTTTCTTT
.	TRBV9	TRBJ2-2	.	CASSADGGRGTGELFF	TGTGCCAGCAGCGCTGATGGGGGGCGGGGCACCGGGGAGCTGTTTTTT
.	TRBV15	TRBJ2-4	.	CATRDIIAKNIQYF	TGTGCCACCCGGGACATCATAGCCAAAAACATTCAGTACTTC
.	TRBV3-1/TRBV3-2	TRBJ1-5	.	CASSLGPQGNQPQHF	TGTGCCAGCAGCCTCGGACCCCAGGGCAATCAGCCCCAGCATTTT
.	TRBV7-9	TRBJ1-1	few	CASSLQGHTEAFF	TGTGCCAGCAGCTTGCAGGGACACACTGAAGCTTTCTTT
.	TRBV28	TRBJ1-1	.	CASSIRSSVNTEAFF	TGTGCCAGCAGTATAAGGTCAAGCGTGAACACTGAAGCTTTCTTT
.	TRBV9	TRBJ1-6	.	CASTNRNSADSPLHF	TGTGCCAGCACCAATAGGAACAGCGCTGATTCACCCCTCCACTTT